The clone carrying this T cell receptor beta chain was seen repeatedly, ten times or more. The antigen is unknown. From RNA, the CDR3 regions of TCR beta chains were amplified and sequenced. The workflow started with a first-round RT-PCR run with HTBI primers and then moved on to a second-round multiplex PCR. Via MiXCR, TCRdb re-called the multiplex PCR reads, giving one row per CDR3 protein. The sample has approximately 500,000 distinct CDR3 sequences, approximately 14% seen once. This specimen belongs to a study of Graves' ophthalmopathy and Graves' hyperthyroidism. Overall study: Prior to any treatment, peripheral blood was collected at the time of initial diagnosis. Findings and caveats of the study: The authors also found most expanded thyroid clonotypes above 0.001 frequency in blood.

The ends lost 6 bases at V and 7 bases at J; junction bases unmatched: 6. Germline assignment: CDR1 DFQATT and CDR2 SNEGSKA (reference sequence). This CDR3 spans 12 amino acids. Sequenced sample: blood. The origin of this receptor is a woman aged 30 to 39 with Graves' ophthalmopathy. This chain uses TRBV20-1 with TRBJ1-5, with 7 bases fitting TRBD1. CDR3 sequence reads: CSAHRGGQPQHF. DNA for the CDR3: TGCAGTGCCCACAGGGGAGGGCAGCCCCAGCATTTT.